The entry below gives a single TCR beta chain sequence along with its context. Antigen specificity is unknown. This entry is derived from a study of graft-versus-host responses after intestinal transplantation. Study in general: Among the recipients, all got anti-thymocyte globulin induction and then tacrolimus and steroids for 2 to 3 years.

Measured with immunoSEQ multiplex PCR; TCRdb has only the in-frame clones, and not every one. The sample includes over 75,000 clones, 70% to 90% of them seen just once. J lost 0 bases, V lost 4 bases, and 10 bases had no gene match. The CDR3 has 16 amino acids. Germline lookup yields CDR1 SGHRS and CDR2 YFSETQ. Study-wide results and limits: Circulating GvH clones peaking coincided with falling HvG clones soon after transplant. Recipient-marrow GvH clones were detected, some having first appeared in ileum or blood.

The chain has TRBV5-1 and TRBJ2-7, with 7 bases that match TRBD1. The sample here was unstimulated CD4+ T cells sorted from spleen or lymph node cells, taken before intestinal transplant. This receptor was taken from a human donor who received an intestinal transplant. CDR3: CASSPLGTVNSYEQYF. As DNA, the CDR3 is TGCGCCAGCAGCCCCCTTGGGACAGTTAACTCCTACGAGCAGTACTTC.